These 21 T cell receptor beta chains were all obtained from the same sample, sequenced in a study of T cells after yellow fever vaccination. One entry per CDR3 protein, called by TCRdb with MiXCR from the 5' RACE reads. The sample has 140,000 to 150,000 distinct CDR3 sequences, approximately 6.6% seen once. The sequencing used CD4+ T cells sorted from PBMCs, collected 10 days after the yellow fever booster vaccination. The receptors come from a man aged 30-40 years who received the YFV17D yellow fever vaccine.

In regard to this clonotype: A much larger clone sits a single nucleotide away, making a read error possible. This rearrangement joins TRBV12-3 or TRBV12-4 to TRBJ2-3; 8 bases are shared with TRBD1. The CDR3 runs 15 residues. Trimming removed 6 bases from V and 3 bases from J; junction bases left unmatched: 8. CDR3 region: CASRPDRAETDTQYF. In DNA form, the CDR3 reads TGTGCCAGCAGGCCGGACAGGGCGGAAACAGATACGCAGTATTTT.

J is TRBJ1-5 and V is TRBV30; no reliable D call. CDR3 length: 13 amino acids. V gave up 0 bases and J gave up 3 bases, with 6 bases separating them. The germline CDR1 and CDR2 sequences are GTSNPN and SVGIG (reference sequence). The CDR3: CAWSVMSNQPQHF. The CDR3 region has the DNA TGTGCCTGGAGTGTAATGTCCAATCAGCCCCAGCATTTT. Complete variable domain (other parts from reference TRBV30 and TRBJ1-5): SQTIHQWPATLVQPVGSPLSLECTVEGTSNPNLYWYRQAAGRGLQLLFYSVGIGQISSEVPQNLSASRPQDRQFILSSKKLLLSDSGFYLCAWSVMSNQPQHFGDGTRLSIL.

The sample holds many counts of this clonotype. The chain joins TRBV20-1 to TRBJ1-2; the match to TRBD1 covers 8 bases. The V segment lost 4 bases and the J segment 1 base; nucleotides outside the gene matches: 8. There are 15 residues in the CDR3. The germline gives CDR1 DFQATT, CDR2 SNEGSKA (reference sequence). The CDR3 DNA is TGCAGTGCTACGATCGGGACAGGTCTTAACTATGGCTACACCTTC. This sequence encodes CSATIGTGLNYGYTF.

This chain links TRBV2 with TRBJ2-5, with TRBD1 matching 12 bases. After removal of 5 bases from V and 4 bases from J, the junction contained 8 bases not matched to a gene. Germline assignment: CDR1 SNHLY and CDR2 FYNNEI. This CDR3 spans 16 amino acids. CDR3 bases: TGTGCCAGCAGTACACCCGGGACAGGGGGCAGAGAGACCCAGTACTTC. Amino acids: CASSTPGTGGRETQYF.

Comment on this clonotype: Just one base apart from a much larger clone, this may be a read error. V is TRBV5-1 and J is TRBJ2-7; no reliable D call. CDR3 length equals 13 residues. Per germline, CDR1 SGHRS and CDR2 YFSETQ. Trimming cost V 3 bases and J 6 bases, with 13 bases left between them. For the CDR3, the DNA is TGCGCCAGCAGCTGGTCGCGCTCCCCCGAGCAGTACTTC. Its translation: CASSWSRSPEQYF.

This clonotype has ten or more counts. The rearrangement joins TRBV7-8 to TRBJ2-3; 10 positions match TRBD2. Germline V lookup: CDR1 SGHVS, CDR2 FQNEAQ. This CDR3 has 16 residues. The V gene end was trimmed by 5 bases and the J gene end by 2 bases; junction bases not matched to a gene: 7. The CDR3 nucleotides read TGTGCCAGCAGCCCGCCTAGCGGGAGTATCACAGATACGCAGTATTTT. Translating it yields CASSPPSGSITDTQYF.

In this sample, this clonotype turned up many times. V usage is TRBV28 and J usage is TRBJ1-6; D not certain. The germline V gene encodes CDR1 MDHEN and CDR2 SYDVKM. Between the trimmed V and J ends, which lost 4 bases and 13 bases, there was a span of 11 bases. This CDR3 is 12 amino acids long. The CDR3 spells CASSSSRGPLHF. The CDR3, as DNA: TGTGCCAGCAGTTCCTCGCGTGGGCCCCTCCACTTT.

This clonotype appeared many times. CDR3 sequence reads: CASSLLPGRGSGELFF. The CDR3 DNA reads TGTGCCAGCAGTTTATTACCGGGAAGAGGTTCCGGGGAGCTGTTTTTT. The V call is TRBV12-3 or TRBV12-4, the J call TRBJ2-2, with a weak D call TRBD2 (5 bases). V was shortened by 2 bases and J by 6 bases, with 16 bases between the two germline ends. The CDR3 is made up of 16 amino acids.

At least ten counts were recorded for this clonotype. V and J are TRBV28 and TRBJ2-1; 10 bases fit TRBD2. The CDR3 is 14 residues long. Germline V gene lookup returns CDR1 MDHEN and CDR2 SYDVKM. V shed 9 bases and J 7 bases; nucleotides not matched to a gene: 9. CDR3 residues: CASRTSGIVNEQFF. In DNA, the CDR3 is TGTGCCAGTCGAACTAGCGGGATAGTAAATGAGCAGTTCTTC.

The chain has TRBV6-5 and TRBJ2-5; D ambiguous. V lost 4 bases and J lost 5, with 8 bases in between. The CDR3 covers 12 residues. The germline gives CDR1 MNHEY, CDR2 SVGAGI. The CDR3 sequence is CASSWVGETQYF. The CDR3 DNA reads as TGTGCCAGCAGTTGGGTGGGGGAGACCCAGTACTTC.

This clonotype was detected only a few times. The V call is TRBV4-3, the J call TRBJ2-4; D call uncertain. Per germline, CDR1 LGHNA and CDR2 YSLEER. CDR3 length: 15 residues. Trimming left V 4 bases short and J 0 bases short, with 10 bases between. CDR3 residues: CASSPHPLAKNIQYF. The CDR3 DNA sequence: TGCGCCAGCAGCCCCCATCCTCTAGCCAAAAACATTCAGTACTTC.

This clonotype turned up a few times. The rearrangement links TRBV28 to TRBJ1-4, with D uncertain. Trimming left V 6 bases short and J 8 bases short, with 10 bases between. The CDR3 spans 12 residues. Germline V lookup: CDR1 MDHEN, CDR2 SYDVKM. The CDR3 protein is CASRVPGEKLFF. CDR3 nucleotide sequence: TGTGCCAGCAGAGTACCGGGGGAAAAACTGTTTTTT.

At least ten counts were recorded for this clonotype. This chain uses TRBV5-1 with TRBJ2-1; no clear D. The CDR3 length is 14 residues. Germline lookup yields CDR1 SGHRS and CDR2 YFSETQ. The germline V and J ends were trimmed by 2 bases and 3 bases, with 9 bases remaining between them. CDR3 residues: CASSLGDDYNEQFF. The CDR3 DNA reads TGCGCCAGCAGCTTAGGAGATGACTACAATGAGCAGTTCTTC. The variable domain in full, completed from reference TRBV5-1 and TRBJ2-1, reads KAGVTQTPRYLIKTRGQQVTLSCSPISGHRSVSWYQQTPGQGLQFLFEYFSETQRNKGNFPGRFSGRQFSNSRSEMNVSTLELGDSALYLCASSLGDDYNEQFFGPGTRLTVL.

This clonotype turned up a few times. The CDR3 DNA sequence: TGTGCCAGCAGCGACCGGAGGGGTGGGGAGCAGTACTTC. Residues: CASSDRRGGEQYF. The chain uses TRBV3-1 and TRBJ2-7, with a possible D match to TRBD2 (6 bases). Trimming stripped 5 bases from V and 7 bases from J, with 15 bases between. CDR1 and CDR2 from the germline V gene are LGHDT and YNNKEL (reference sequence). The CDR3 covers 13 residues.

This clonotype was found many times. This chain uses TRBV27 with TRBJ2-7; 8 bases are shared with TRBD2. The V segment lost 10 bases and the J segment 5 bases; nucleotides outside the gene matches: 10. CDR1 and CDR2 (germline): MNHEY, SMNVEV (reference sequence). CDR3 length equals 13 residues. The chain's CDR3 is CATRKREYHEQYF. The CDR3 DNA is TGTGCCACTAGGAAGCGGGAGTACCACGAGCAGTACTTC.

This clonotype has at least ten counts. V gene TRBV12-3 or TRBV12-4 combines with J gene TRBJ1-3; 9 bases are shared with TRBD1. The V segment lost 6 bases and the J segment 5 bases; nucleotides outside the gene matches: 8. The length of the CDR3 is 15 residues. In DNA, the CDR3 is TGTGCCAGCAGAGATCGGACAGGGGCAAGAAACACCATATATTTT. The encoded protein is CASRDRTGARNTIYF.

In this sample, this clonotype turned up a few times. The chain recombines TRBV14 with TRBJ2-7; D might be TRBD2 (5 bases). Germline assignment: CDR1 SGHDN and CDR2 FVKESK. The CDR3 runs 14 residues. V was clipped by 4 bases and J by 7 bases, with 17 bases between them. The CDR3 DNA sequence: TGTGCCAGCAGCCGAGACTTAGCCGGCGGGGAGCAGTACTTC. Translation gives CASSRDLAGGEQYF.

This clonotype was picked up a small number of times. V gene TRBV7-2 combines with J gene TRBJ2-3; D unclear. The germline CDR1 and CDR2 sequences are SGHTA and FQGNSA. Trimming took off 5 bases at V and 3 bases at J, with 15 bases between the two ends. The CDR3 consists of 15 residues. The CDR3 is CASSVSPPRTDTQYF. The CDR3, as DNA: TGTGCCAGCAGCGTGTCCCCCCCCCGGACAGATACGCAGTATTTT. Supplemented by reference TRBV7-2 and TRBJ2-3, the full variable domain reads GAGVSQSPSNKVTEKGKDVELRCDPISGHTALYWYRQSLGQGLEFLIYFQGNSAPDKSGLPSDRFSAERTGGSVSTLTIQRTQQEDSAVYLCASSVSPPRTDTQYFGPGTRLTVL.

There are many counts of this clonotype. The V call is TRBV7-2, the J call TRBJ2-1, with 7 bases that match TRBD1. The CDR3 totals 13 residues. V lost 5 bases to trimming and J lost 6 bases; unmatched junction nucleotides: 4. CDR1 is SGHTA and CDR2 is FQGNSA in the germline V gene. The CDR3 coding sequence is TGTGCCAGCAGCCTCAGACAGGGCAATGAGCAGTTCTTC. Protein product: CASSLRQGNEQFF.

This clonotype was seen at least ten times. This chain links TRBV20-1 with TRBJ2-2, with 7 nucleotides matching TRBD2. With V trimmed by 6 bases and J by 3 bases, 4 bases remained unmatched. Germline assignment: CDR1 DFQATT and CDR2 SNEGSKA (reference sequence). The CDR3 sequence is 13 residues long. CDR3 region: CSAPSGYTGELFF. The CDR3 DNA reads TGCAGTGCGCCTAGCGGTTACACCGGGGAGCTGTTTTTT.

As to this clonotype: Being one base from a much bigger clone, this may be a read error. The chain couples TRBV10-3 to TRBJ1-1, with D unresolved. The CDR3 is 13 residues long. Germline V gene lookup returns CDR1 ENHRY and CDR2 SYGVKD. The V and J ends lost 7 bases and 0 bases respectively, with 9 bases between them. The CDR3, as DNA: TGTGCCATCAACACAGATTTGAACACTGAAGCTTTCTTT. Amino acids: CAINTDLNTEAFF.